This paragraph covers one T cell receptor beta chain sequence. This clone came up a few times. Its antigen remains unidentified. The sample holds no much larger clone one base away, and base qualities are not on file. Other DNA sequences of this sample code for an identical CDR3. The library came from the immunoSEQ multiplex PCR assay. A two-step, amplification bias-controlled multiplex PCR was used by Adaptive Biotechnology to amplify CDR3 regions from genomic DNA. The first PCR used primers for every V and J gene segment; the second PCR added barcodes and Illumina adapters. CDR3 libraries were sequenced on an Illumina instrument. The study's own analysis went as follows. Vendor-provided pipelines were combined with custom analysis of raw data in R/Bioconductor under R version 3.3.0. Clonality, which ranges from 0 to 1, was calculated as the inverse of the normalised Shannon entropy across all productive clones. The repertoire share taken up by the top 100 clones defined high-frequency clones, and only clones that passed a 95% confidence test were kept. Overlap between samples was measured with the Morisita-Horn index, while repertoire diversity was measured with the Simpson index. TCRdb carries this immuneACCESS record with in-frame sequences only. Its versions omit some clonotypes, under half of them owing to an unresolved V gene in the studies checked, with the rest unexplained. For V, J and clone size, that table is used; D and trimming come from the DNA. Recorded for this sample are about 14,000 clones; 70% to 80% of them occurred a single time. 14% of the sample belongs to the ten largest clones.

The sample's time point label is to be understood as: inflamed ileum from the surgical specimen. Eligible patients were adults with ileal or ileocolonic Crohn's disease who had an indication for ileocolonic resection. Whole ileal mucosal biopsies were kept frozen at -80 degrees C prior to DNA extraction. Genomic DNA was isolated from frozen whole biopsies using a TRizol-based method, and the DNA was quantified with a NanoDrop 2000 spectrophotometer. The CDR3 numbers 10 residues from cysteine through phenylalanine. Left in the record is the CDR3 DNA by itself, 30 bases read in frame from the first base. At the junction V is shortened by 8 bases and J by 8 bases, with 9 bases in between. From the germline V gene, CDR1 is SNHLY and CDR2 is FYNNEI. The sample comes from a study of T cell repertoires in ileal Crohn's disease (dated by TCRdb to the late 2010s). Looking at the study overall: Median disease duration was roughly 8 years, and about a third of patients were identified as active smokers at the time of surgery. For commercial TCRB immunosequencing, about 500 nanograms of biopsy DNA were submitted for each sample. A Rutgeerts score higher than i0 was the definition used for endoscopic postoperative recurrence. The study sequenced 150 to 200 mucosal samples from some 55 patients, taken at several locations on the surgical specimen and at postoperative endoscopy. A prospective multicentre cohort supplied the roughly 59 Crohn's disease patients whose TCR repertoires were analysed. The study was conducted in parallel with a multicentre cohort that was designed to identify predictors of early endoscopic recurrence following ileocolonic resection. Roughly half of the patients were given postoperative therapy, with 15 to 20 on anti-TNF agents and 11 to 12 on thiopurines. Every patient underwent surgery because of a complication, which was stricturing disease in around 61% and penetrating disease in approximately 40%. Biopsies taken from the inflamed portion of the ileum in the surgical resection specimen were designated as M0 samples.

Broader findings and caveats from the paper: Compared with CD4 T cells, sorted CD8 T cells contained more high-frequency clones, which suggests that the mucosal expansions were mostly CD8. Compared with non-smokers, patients who were active smokers at surgery showed a significantly higher proportion of clonal expansions (25.9% vs 17.9%, p=0.02). Only a subgroup of patients, of unstated size, had mucosal CD4 and CD8 T cells sorted and sequenced. Endoscopic recurrence was linked to a higher percentage of high-frequency clones at surgery, and recurrence occurred in every patient whose clonality exceeded 26.8% (18/57).

The sequence joins TRBV2 to TRBJ1-1; no D gene can be assigned with confidence. Sample: ileal tissue. This clonotype originated in an adult with Crohn's disease. CDR3 sequence: CASSLGEAFF. The DNA sequence is TGTGCCAGCTCGTTGGGAGAAGCTTTCTTT.